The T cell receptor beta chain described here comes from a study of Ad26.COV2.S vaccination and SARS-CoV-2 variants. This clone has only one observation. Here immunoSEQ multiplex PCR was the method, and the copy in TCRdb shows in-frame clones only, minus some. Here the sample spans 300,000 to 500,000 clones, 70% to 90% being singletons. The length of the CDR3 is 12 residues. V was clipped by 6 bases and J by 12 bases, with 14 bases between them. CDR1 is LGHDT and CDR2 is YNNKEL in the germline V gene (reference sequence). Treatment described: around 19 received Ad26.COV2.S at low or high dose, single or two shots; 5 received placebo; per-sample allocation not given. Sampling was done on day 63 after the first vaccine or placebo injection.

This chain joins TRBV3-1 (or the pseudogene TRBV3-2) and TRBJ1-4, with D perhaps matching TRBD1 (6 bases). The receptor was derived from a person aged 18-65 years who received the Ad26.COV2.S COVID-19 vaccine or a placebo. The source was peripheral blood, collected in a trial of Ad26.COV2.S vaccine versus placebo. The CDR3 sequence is CASSLIRGELFF. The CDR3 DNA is TGTGCCAGCAGTCTGATCAGGGGCGAACTGTTTTTT.